These 22 T cell receptor beta chains were all obtained from the same sample, sequenced in a study of cytotoxic CD8 clonotypes in ibrutinib-treated CLL. TCRdb keeps only in-frame clones here, not all; method: immunoSEQ multiplex PCR. This table has 9,500 to 15,000 clones, 62% appearing once. The sample was PBMCs, taken before ibrutinib treatment. The receptors here all came from a human donor with chronic lymphocytic leukemia.

J is TRBJ2-5 and V is TRBV7-9; the match to TRBD2 covers 10 bases. Per germline, CDR1 SEHNR and CDR2 FQNEAQ (reference sequence). V lost 4 bases and J lost 5; bases outside the gene matches: 10. CDR3 size: 16 residues. The CDR3 is CASSSPERGGRETQYF. Written as DNA, the CDR3 is TGTGCCAGCAGCTCCCCGGAGCGGGGGGGCCGGGAGACCCAGTACTTC.

The rearrangement uses TRBV4-3 and TRBJ2-7; perhaps TRBD1 as D (6 bases). There are 16 residues in the CDR3. The V gene lost 0 bases and the J gene lost 0 bases, with 12 bases spanning the gap. From germline, CDR1 is LGHNA and CDR2 YSLEER. The CDR3 sequence is CASSQDLGTPSYEQYF. The CDR3 DNA reads TGCGCCAGCAGCCAAGATCTGGGGACACCCTCCTACGAGCAGTACTTC.

In its sample, this clone was seen a few times. The V call is TRBV5-1, the J call TRBJ2-2, with D tentatively TRBD1 or TRBD2 (5 bases each). The germline V gene has CDR1 SGHRS and CDR2 YFSETQ. The CDR3 has 15 residues. The ends were cut back, 0 bases at V and 6 bases at J, with 12 bases in the middle. In DNA form, the CDR3 reads TGCGCCAGCAGCTTGGTGCAGAGGGGAGCCGGGGAGCTGTTTTTT. It codes for CASSLVQRGAGELFF.

This chain joins TRBV19 and TRBJ1-2, with a weak D call TRBD1 (5 bases). The CDR3 extends over 12 amino acids. V lost 5 bases to trimming and J lost 6 bases, with 10 bases between them. From germline, CDR1 is LNHDA and CDR2 SQIVND (reference sequence). The CDR3 nucleotides are TGTGCCAGTAGTCTGGGGCCGAATGGCTACACCTTC. Translated, it gives CASSLGPNGYTF.

This CDR3 reads CASSRGPAGGEETQYF. CDR3 sequence (DNA): TGCGCCAGCAGCCGGGGTCCAGCGGGGGGGGAGGAGACCCAGTACTTC. The rearrangement joins TRBV4-1 to TRBJ2-5, with TRBD2 matching 10 bases. Unmatched junction bases numbered 10, after V lost 4 bases and J lost 5 bases. The germline gives CDR1 MGHRA, CDR2 YSYEKL. The CDR3 runs 16 residues.

This chain links TRBV18 with TRBJ2-5; no clear D. This CDR3 region has 14 residues. From germline, CDR1 is KGHSH and CDR2 LQKENI. V lost 2 bases to trimming and J lost 0 bases, with 7 bases between them. Here the CDR3 reads CASSPAAYQETQYF. The CDR3 coding sequence is TGTGCCAGCTCACCAGCGGCGTACCAAGAGACCCAGTACTTC.

The rearrangement joins TRBV5-1 to TRBJ2-2; D call uncertain. Trimming pared 4 bases from V and 0 bases from J, leaving 7 bases between. The CDR3 runs 14 residues. The germline CDR1 and CDR2 sequences are SGHRS and YFSETQ. CDR3 sequence: CASSLLANTGELFF. The CDR3 DNA reads TGCGCCAGCAGCCTACTCGCGAACACCGGGGAGCTGTTTTTT.

The chain couples TRBV30 to TRBJ1-1; a possible D gene is TRBD1 (6 bases). The length of the CDR3 is 11 residues. CDR1 is GTSNPN, CDR2 SVGIG, per germline (reference sequence). Trimming shortened V by 5 bases and J by 8 bases, and 12 bases separated the two germline ends. CDR3 in amino acids: CAWQTGREAFF. DNA of the CDR3: TGTGCCTGGCAGACAGGACGCGAAGCTTTCTTT.

This clone was seen only once. The V gene is TRBV5-8, the J gene TRBJ1-3; no reliable D call. The CDR3 runs 13 residues. Germline V CDR1 and CDR2: SGHTS, YDEGEE. With 5 bases removed from V and 7 bases from J, the gap between germline ends came to 13 bases. The CDR3 bases are TGTGCCAGCAGTGCCCTAGTGTATAACACCATATATTTT. This codes for CASSALVYNTIYF.

The rearrangement uses TRBV6-5 and TRBJ2-3, with D possibly matching TRBD1 (5 bases). Germline assignment: CDR1 MNHEY and CDR2 SVGAGI. Between the trimmed V and J ends, which lost 1 base and 1 base, there was a span of 6 bases. The CDR3 totals 14 residues. The CDR3 loop reads CASSYWGRTDTQYF. The CDR3 DNA follows: TGTGCCAGCAGTTACTGGGGCCGCACAGATACGCAGTATTTT.

This clone was picked up a small number of times. V usage is TRBV21-1 and J usage is TRBJ1-2. TRBV21-1 is termed a pseudogene. The CDR3 covers 17 residues. The CDR3: CASSKTGRVPLYYGYTF. DNA of the CDR3: TGTGCCAGCAGCAAGACAGGGAGGGTCCCCCTCTACTATGGCTACACCTTC.

The chain has TRBV19 and TRBJ2-7, with D possibly matching TRBD1 (5 bases). This CDR3 region has 13 residues. CDR1 is LNHDA and CDR2 is SQIVND in the germline V gene (reference sequence). Trimming shortened V by 5 bases and J by 1 base, and 9 bases separated the two germline ends. The CDR3 protein is CASSSRESYEQYF. The CDR3 DNA follows: TGTGCCAGTAGTTCCAGGGAATCCTACGAGCAGTACTTC.

The gene calls are TRBV5-5 and TRBJ2-7; 7 bases are shared with TRBD1. V was clipped by 4 bases and J by 3 bases; unmatched bases: 16. Germline-derived CDR1 and CDR2 are SGHKS and YYEKEE (reference sequence). The CDR3 is 17 residues long. The CDR3 spells CASSRTAAGTAIYEQYF. CDR3 bases: TGTGCCAGCAGCCGTACGGCTGCCGGGACAGCCATCTACGAGCAGTACTTC.

The V gene is TRBV28, the J gene TRBJ1-5, with TRBD1 matching over 9 bases. The germline V gene encodes CDR1 MDHEN and CDR2 SYDVKM. This CDR3 is 15 amino acids long. V trimming: 5 bases; J trimming: 6 bases; junction bases outside the gene matches: 8. This CDR3 is CASSLGQGNSQPQHF. The CDR3 DNA is TGTGCCAGCAGTCTGGGACAGGGAAATTCTCAGCCCCAGCATTTT.

This chain uses TRBV2 with TRBJ2-7, with TRBD1 as a possible D gene (8 bases). V was clipped by 7 bases and J by 2 bases, with 15 bases between them. The CDR3 is 14 residues long. Germline-derived CDR1 and CDR2 are SNHLY and FYNNEI. CDR3 sequence: CASTRTGGAYEQYF. CDR3 nucleotides: TGTGCCAGCACCCGCACAGGGGGGGCCTACGAGCAGTACTTC.

CDR3: CASSALAGGRPETQYF. The CDR3 DNA follows: TGTGCCAGCAGTGCCCTAGCGGGGGGGCGACCGGAGACCCAGTACTTC. The chain combines TRBV6-1 with TRBJ2-5, with 12 bases aligning to TRBD2. The CDR3 has 16 amino acids. V dropped 4 bases and J dropped 5; count of bases not matched to a gene: 8. Germline V gene lookup returns CDR1 MNHNS and CDR2 SASEGT.

This chain joins TRBV20-1 and TRBJ1-1; D is perhaps TRBD1 (5 bases). Trimming shortened V by 8 bases and J by 1 base, and 8 bases separated the two germline ends. The CDR3 has 11 amino acids. In germline, CDR1 is DFQATT, CDR2 SNEGSKA (reference sequence). The CDR3 DNA is TGCAGTACGACAGCGAACACTGAAGCTTTCTTT. Amino acid sequence: CSTTANTEAFF.

The rearrangement links TRBV10-2 to TRBJ2-7, with D perhaps matching TRBD1 (6 bases). The CDR3 is made up of 15 amino acids. The V end was cut by 5 bases, the J end by 0 bases, with 14 bases between. Germline V gives CDR1 WSHSY, CDR2 SAAADI. CDR3 nucleotide sequence: TGCGCCAGCAGTTTTACGACAGGCGCCTCCTACGAGCAGTACTTC. It is translated as CASSFTTGASYEQYF.

Only one count was recorded for this clone. The chain is built from TRBV5-1 and TRBJ1-6, with 7 bases aligning to TRBD1. The CDR3 runs to 16 residues. Per the germline V gene, CDR1 is SGHRS and CDR2 is YFSETQ. The V and J ends lost 0 bases and 3 bases, in that order; junction bases with no gene match: 3. The CDR3 DNA is TGCGCCAGCAGCTTGGGGGACAGTTACTATAATTCACCCCTCCACTTT. Translating it yields CASSLGDSYYNSPLHF.

Comments on this clone: At one of its ends the junction is not consistent with the germline gene, which may arise from a read error. The chain joins TRBV5-3 to TRBJ2-3, with D possibly called TRBD1 or TRBD2 (5 bases each). TRBV5-3 is an open reading frame, and its role is uncertain. The CDR3 totals 15 residues. CDR3 loop: CASSLGSWGTDTQYF. CDR3 nucleotide sequence: TGTGCCAGCAGCTTGGGGTCCTGGGGGACAGATACGCAGTATTTT.

The V gene is TRBV9, the J gene TRBJ1-3, with no clear D. V dropped 0 bases and J dropped 0 bases, with 7 bases sitting between them. Germline CDR1 is SGDLS and CDR2 is YYNGEE. The CDR3 sequence is 15 residues long. CDR3 bases: TGTGCCAGCAGCGTAGACGGTAGCTCTGGAAACACCATATATTTT. Its translation is CASSVDGSSGNTIYF.

V is TRBV7-3 and J is TRBJ2-6; D not resolved. CDR1 is SGHTA and CDR2 is FQGTGA in the germline V gene. This CDR3 has 14 residues. V was trimmed by 2 bases and J by 2 bases, leaving 4 bases between them. The CDR3 here is CASSLAPGANVLTF. The DNA for the CDR3 is TGTGCCAGCAGCTTAGCTCCTGGGGCCAACGTCCTGACTTTC.